The sample holds a few counts of the clone carrying this TCR beta chain. Its antigen is undetermined. This entry is derived from a study of human T cells and chemical hapten exposure. Study outcomes and limitations: Expanded TCRs created a significantly greater count of big CDR3 similarity clusters than controls did.

The time point here: pre-sensitization, week 0. Treatment reported: therapeutic diphenylcyclopropenone sensitization with weekly scalp DPC. Blood was drawn before each patch test was applied. MiXCR was run by TCRdb on the RACE reads, yielding one entry per CDR3 protein. The sample has 250,000 or so distinct CDR3 sequences, 7.5% to 9% seen once. This sequence was found in a man between 18 and 29 years old with alopecia areata. Some clones in this sample may be carry-over from other donors' samples. The sample here was whole blood, taken in connection with sensitization to the hapten diphenylcyclopropenone (DPC).

The DNA of the CDR3 is TGTGCCAGCTCGTACCGGGCTACGTACGAAAAACTGTTTTTT. Its protein is CASSYRATYEKLFF. The chain carries TRBV6-6 and TRBJ1-4, with D unclear. Germline V gives CDR1 MNHNY, CDR2 SVGAGI (reference sequence). CDR3 length: 14 amino acids. Trimming left V 8 bases short and J 8 bases short, with 18 bases between.